Following are 14 T cell receptor beta chains from one sample sequenced in a study of blood T cell repertoires in COVID-19. Here immunoSEQ multiplex PCR was the method, and the copy in TCRdb shows in-frame clones only, minus some. The sample shows over 55,000 clones, around 87% of them seen only once. Sequencing was done on a sample of peripheral blood. These receptors originate from an elderly woman with COVID-19, enrolled during active disease.

The chain recombines TRBV7-3 with TRBJ1-1; D is unclear. Deletions cut 2 bases from V and 4 bases from J, with 8 bases between. Germline CDR1 reads SGHTA; CDR2 reads FQGTGA. The CDR3 runs to 13 residues. The CDR3 loop reads CASSLGYGTEAFF. In nucleotides, the CDR3 is TGTGCCAGCAGCTTAGGTTACGGCACTGAAGCTTTCTTT.

The chain's CDR3 is CASSFKQGTFSPLHF. The CDR3 DNA reads TGTGCCAGCAGCTTTAAACAGGGGACTTTTTCACCCCTCCACTTT. The chain couples TRBV5-4 to TRBJ1-6; 7 nucleotides match TRBD1. The V gene end was trimmed by 2 bases and the J gene end by 9 bases; junction bases not matched to a gene: 8. The CDR3 extends over 15 amino acids. Germline-derived CDR1 and CDR2 are SGHNT and YYREEE (reference sequence).

Worth noting for this clone: At one boundary the junction diverges from the germline segment, which might be a read error. V gene TRBV19 combines with J gene TRBJ1-2; 7 nucleotides align to TRBD1. Germline CDR1 reads LNHDA; CDR2 reads SQIVND (reference sequence). The CDR3 covers 13 residues. The CDR3 nucleotides read TGTGCCAGTAGGATAGACAGGGACTATGGCTACACCTTC. Translated: CASRIDRDYGYTF.

The chain combines TRBV5-1 with TRBJ2-2; 7 bases are a match to TRBD1. V shed 4 bases and J 4 bases; nucleotides not matched to a gene: 4. The CDR3 extends over 14 amino acids. Looked up from germline, CDR1 is SGHRS and CDR2 is YFSETQ. The CDR3 protein is CASSPGQTTGELFF. In DNA form, the CDR3 reads TGCGCCAGCAGCCCGGGACAGACCACCGGGGAGCTGTTTTTT.

The CDR3 here is CASRSGGRSPLHF. CDR3 bases: TGTGCCAGCAGATCGGGGGGCAGGTCACCCCTCCACTTT. The rearrangement joins TRBV6-5 to TRBJ1-6, with D perhaps TRBD1 (6 bases). This CDR3 region has 13 residues. Between the trimmed V and J ends, which lost 6 bases and 10 bases, there was a span of 13 bases. In germline, CDR1 is MNHEY, CDR2 SVGAGI.

The chain employs TRBV27 and TRBJ2-6, with D tentatively TRBD1 (5 bases). Germline lookup yields CDR1 MNHEY and CDR2 SMNVEV (reference sequence). This CDR3 is 16 amino acids long. The germline V and J ends were trimmed by 0 bases and 2 bases, with 8 bases remaining between them. The CDR3 bases are TGTGCCAGCAGTTTATCCCCCAGGGCTGGGGCCAACGTCCTGACTTTC. Translation gives CASSLSPRAGANVLTF.

CDR3 region: CASSPTSGGYNEQFF. Here the CDR3 DNA reads TGTGCCAGCAGCCCCACTAGCGGGGGCTACAATGAGCAGTTCTTC. This rearrangement joins TRBV6-6 to TRBJ2-1, with TRBD2 matching over 11 bases. Trimming cost V 6 bases and J 3 bases; bases outside gene matches: 4. This CDR3 is 15 amino acids long. Germline CDR1 MNHNY, CDR2 SVGAGI (reference sequence).

V and J are TRBV5-1 and TRBJ1-2, with 11 nucleotides matching TRBD1. This CDR3 region has 15 residues. The germline gives CDR1 SGHRS, CDR2 YFSETQ. V lost 5 bases and J lost 8; bases outside the gene matches: 11. CDR3 amino acids: CASSLLPGQGGGYTF. The CDR3 nucleotides are TGCGCCAGCAGTCTACTCCCGGGACAGGGGGGAGGCTACACCTTC.

The chain combines TRBV30 with TRBJ2-1; D not resolved. V gave up 4 bases and J gave up 3 bases, with 4 bases separating them. Germline-derived CDR1 and CDR2 are GTSNPN and SVGIG (reference sequence). CDR3 size: 11 residues. The DNA for the CDR3 is TGTGCCTGGATTATCTACAATGAGCAGTTCTTC. Protein sequence: CAWIIYNEQFF.

The V gene is TRBV10-3, the J gene TRBJ1-1, with TRBD1 identical over 8 bases. CDR1 is ENHRY and CDR2 is SYGVKD in the germline V gene. The CDR3 has 13 amino acids. The V gene end was trimmed by 7 bases and the J gene end by 3 bases; junction bases not matched to a gene: 4. The CDR3 DNA follows: TGTGCCATCAAGGACAGGGAGCACACTGAAGCTTTCTTT. It yields the protein CAIKDREHTEAFF.

The chain couples TRBV21-1 to TRBJ2-5; the D call of TRBD2 is as the table states it, not checked on the DNA. TRBV21-1 is termed a pseudogene. The CDR3 length is 16 residues. CDR3 DNA sequence: TGTGCCAGCAGCGCCCGTACTAGCGGGGGGAGGGAGACCCAGTACTTC. Its translation is CASSARTSGGRETQYF.

This clone turned up a few times. This sequence joins TRBV6-1 and TRBJ2-5; 8 bases map to TRBD2. The J segment lost 5 bases and the V segment lost 3 bases, leaving 14 bases of the junction unmatched. Germline V gives CDR1 MNHNS, CDR2 SASEGT. The CDR3 extends over 17 amino acids. The CDR3 sequence is CASSEAAGGPLRETQYF. The CDR3 DNA is TGTGCCAGCAGTGAGGCGGCGGGGGGACCCCTCCGGGAGACCCAGTACTTC.

The chain joins TRBV3-1 (or the pseudogene TRBV3-2) to TRBJ1-1, with D unclear. Germline CDR1 LGHDT, CDR2 YNNKEL (reference sequence). V was trimmed by 7 bases and J by 4 bases, leaving 10 bases between them. The CDR3 runs 12 residues. For the CDR3, the DNA is TGTGCCAGCAACGCGGAGGGCACTGAAGCTTTCTTT. It specifies CASNAEGTEAFF.

The V and J genes are TRBV5-5 and TRBJ1-5; a weak D match, TRBD1 (5 bases). The V gene's germline CDR1 is SGHKS and CDR2 YYEKEE (reference sequence). This CDR3 contains 15 residues. V lost 0 bases and J lost 0, with 7 bases in between. This CDR3 reads CASSLGGVSNQPQHF. The CDR3 bases are TGTGCCAGCAGCTTGGGGGGGGTTAGCAATCAGCCCCAGCATTTT.